The 26 T cell receptor beta chains reported below all come from one sample, sequenced in a study of T cells in women clearing cervical HPV infection (dated by TCRdb to about 2018). The library was built by means of the immunoSEQ multiplex PCR assay. The clones in this table, taken by TCRdb from immuneACCESS, are in-frame only. Not every clone is retained; where verified, under half of the shortfall comes from an unresolved V gene, and the cause of the rest is unknown. The sample table gives about 32,000 clones. Around 4% of the sample comes from the top ten. The sequencing input was blood buffy coat. These receptor sequences come from a woman between 18 and 69 years old with a cervical HPV16 infection that either progressed to CIN3+ or cleared (not recorded which).

Concerning this clone: The junction and the germline gene differ at one end; a read error may be behind it. The read ends 3 residues shy of where the CDR3 ends; the end is completed using the germline J gene. The rearrangement uses TRBV4-2 and TRBJ1-4; D not certain. Germline V gene lookup returns CDR1 LGHNA and CDR2 YNFKEQ. This CDR3 is 15 amino acids long. CDR3 bases read: TGCGCCAGCAGCCAAGATGTCCAGTTTAATGAAAAA. Residues: CASSQDVQFNEK. The full CDR3 sequence reads CASSQDVQFNEKLFF.

On this clone: The observed sequence ends 3 residues before the CDR3 terminus, with the missing tail filled in from the germline J gene. This sequence joins TRBV18 and TRBJ1-2, with D hard to call. Germline CDR1 is KGHSH and CDR2 is LQKENI. The CDR3 extends over 17 amino acids. Partial CDR3 DNA: TGTGCCAGCTCACCACCGAAGGCTCCGCGGTTTGGCTACGAC. Its translation: CASSPPKAPRFGYD. The whole CDR3 sequence reads CASSPPKAPRFGYDYTF.

About this clone: The read is 3 residues too short to cover the CDR3 end, so that end is filled in from the germline J gene. This chain joins TRBV5-4 and TRBJ2-3, with TRBD2 as a possible D gene (7 bases). Germline V gene sequence: CDR1 SGHNT, CDR2 YYREEE (reference sequence). The V end lost 1 base, the J end lost 5 bases, and 17 bases lay between the germline ends. CDR3 length: 16 residues. CDR3 DNA (partial): TGTGCCAGCAGCTTGAACGCAGGGAGGGGGGGAGATACG. This translates into CASSLNAGRGGDT. The CDR3 reads in full as CASSLNAGRGGDTQYF.

Of note for this clone: The DNA ends 3 residues before the CDR3 does, and the rest of the CDR3 is filled in from the germline J gene. The chain employs TRBV19 and TRBJ1-2; unclear D gene. CDR1 LNHDA and CDR2 SQIVND come from the germline V gene (reference sequence). The CDR3 covers 13 residues. Trimming removed 4 bases at V and 4 bases at J, with 10 bases between. Incomplete CDR3 DNA: TGTGCCAGTAGTAAGCGGTCTCCCTATGGC. Translation gives CASSKRSPYG. The full CDR3 protein is CASSKRSPYGYTF.

On this clone itself: The read is 3 residues too short to cover the CDR3 end, so that end is filled in from the germline J gene. V is TRBV18 and J is TRBJ1-4; D might be TRBD1 (5 bases). V lost 6 bases, J lost 5 bases, and 13 bases lay in between. The CDR3 loop spans 14 amino acids. CDR1 is KGHSH and CDR2 is LQKENI in the germline V gene. The CDR3 sequence is CASSPDGGNEKLFF. The CDR3 bases that were read are TGTGCCAGCTCTCCGGACGGGGGGAATGAAAAA.

A remark on this clone: One end of the junction fails to match germline, which may point to a read error. The read ends 3 residues early relative to the CDR3; the germline J gene fills the gap. Other DNA sequences in the same sample also yield this CDR3. The chain has TRBV4-2 and TRBJ2-3; possibly TRBD2 for D (6 bases). Germline values: CDR1 LGHNA, CDR2 YNFKEQ. The CDR3 is 16 amino acids. The CDR3 region is CASSQRAGTSTDTQYF. CDR3 bases read: TGCGCCAGCAGCCAACGAGCGGGTACTAGCACGGATACG.

The CDR3 DNA, read in part, is TGTGCCAGCACCGGGGACAGGGGAGGTTCACCC. Residues: CASTGDRGGSP. The whole CDR3 sequence reads CASTGDRGGSPLHF. The rearrangement links TRBV7-2 to TRBJ1-6; TRBD1 matches at 10 bases. The sequenced fragment ends 3 residues before the CDR3 boundary, so the rest is inferred from the germline J gene. This CDR3 spans 14 amino acids. Germline CDR1 is SGHTA and CDR2 is FQGNSA. With 7 bases clipped from V and 9 bases from J, the junction kept 6 bases outside the gene matches. Complete variable domain (other parts from reference TRBV7-2 and TRBJ1-6): GAGVSQSPSNKVTEKGKDVELRCDPISGHTALYWYRQSLGQGLEFLIYFQGNSAPDKSGLPSDRFSAERTGGSVSTLTIQRTQQEDSAVYLCASTGDRGGSPLHFGNGTRLTVT.

With respect to this clone: The read comes to an end 3 residues before the CDR3 does, leaving the germline J gene to fill in the end. The genes are TRBV18 and TRBJ1-1; TRBD1 matches at 7 bases. The CDR3 consists of 14 residues. Germline V gives CDR1 KGHSH, CDR2 LQKENI. Trimming cost V 2 bases and J 5 bases; bases outside gene matches: 5. Incomplete CDR3 DNA: TGTGCCAGCTCACCAACAGGGGTAGATACTGAA. Encoded protein: CASSPTGVDTE. The whole CDR3 protein is CASSPTGVDTEAFF.

A remark on this clone: The read ends 3 residues before the CDR3 terminus; that terminus is restored from the germline J gene. The chain recombines TRBV27 with TRBJ1-6, with D perhaps matching TRBD1 (6 bases). The V gene's germline CDR1 is MNHEY and CDR2 SMNVEV (reference sequence). This CDR3 is 14 amino acids long. Between the trimmed V and J ends, which lost 1 base and 8 bases, there was a span of 9 bases. The CDR3 spells CASSLLSGDSPLHF. CDR3 DNA (partial): TGTGCCAGCAGTTTATTGTCAGGGGATTCACCC.

The CDR3 bases that were read are TGTGCCAGCAGTGAAACCGACAGGGTTTACGAG. Its translation is CASSETDRVYE. The full-length CDR3 reads as CASSETDRVYEQYF. This chain uses TRBV6-1 with TRBJ2-7; 7 nucleotides match TRBD1. The sequenced fragment ends 3 residues before the CDR3 boundary, so the rest is inferred from the germline J gene. Germline V CDR1 and CDR2: MNHNS, SASEGT. Losses at the gene ends were 2 bases for V and 4 bases for J; bases not matched to a gene: 5. This CDR3 is built from 14 residues.

Comment on this clone: Read data end 3 residues before the CDR3 end; the end is taken from the germline J gene. The chain carries TRBV30 and TRBJ1-2, with 9 bases identical to TRBD1. Per germline, CDR1 GTSNPN and CDR2 SVGIG (reference sequence). CDR3 length: 13 residues. CDR3 DNA, as far as it was read: TGTGCCTGGAACCGGGACAGGGAAGGCGAC. Protein: CAWNRDREGD. The full CDR3 protein reads CAWNRDREGDYTF.

Notes on this clone: The DNA ends 3 residues before the CDR3 does, and the rest of the CDR3 is filled in from the germline J gene. The rearrangement uses TRBV19 and TRBJ2-5; the match to TRBD2 covers 9 bases. The CDR3 has 14 residues. V shed 4 bases and J 4 bases; nucleotides not matched to a gene: 4. Germline V gene lookup returns CDR1 LNHDA and CDR2 SQIVND (reference sequence). The CDR3 DNA, read in part, is TGTGCCAGTAGTAGGGGACTAGCAGGAGAGACC. Translated, it gives CASSRGLAGET. The whole CDR3 sequence is CASSRGLAGETQYF.

As for this clone: Sequencing ends 3 residues short of the CDR3 end; the germline J gene provides the rest. This chain joins TRBV6-2 or TRBV6-3 and TRBJ2-3, with D maybe TRBD1 (5 bases). The V and J ends lost 6 bases and 6 bases respectively, with 10 bases between them. This CDR3 is built from 12 residues. CDR1 MNHEY and CDR2 SVGEGT come from the germline V gene. The CDR3 DNA, read in part, is TGTGCCAGCAGCCTAGGGGCCGATACG. It yields the protein CASSLGADT. The entire CDR3 protein reads CASSLGADTQYF.

Notes on this clone: The read halts 3 residues ahead of the CDR3 end, with the missing end drawn from the germline J gene. The V and J genes are TRBV18 and TRBJ2-1; D perhaps matches TRBD2 (6 bases). With 8 bases removed from V and 7 bases from J, the gap between germline ends came to 24 bases. Germline CDR1 KGHSH, CDR2 LQKENI. This CDR3 is built from 16 residues. This chain's CDR3 is CASAGLAGPIMNEQFF. The part of the CDR3 DNA that was read is TGTGCCAGCGCGGGACTGGCGGGGCCAATAATGAATGAG.

Details on this clone: At one end the junction does not follow the germline gene, possibly because of a read error. The read finishes 3 residues shy of the CDR3 end, and the germline J gene is used to complete it. The sample has other DNA sequences that encode this CDR3 too. This chain uses TRBV2 with TRBJ1-3, with TRBD1 matching 11 bases. The CDR3 contains 15 residues. Germline V lookup: CDR1 SNHLY, CDR2 FYNNEI. The CDR3 bases that were read are TGTGCCAGCAGGGGACAGGGGGTAACAGGAAACACT. Translation gives CASRGQGVTGNT. The complete CDR3 reads CASRGQGVTGNTIYF.

Regarding this clone: The read is 3 residues too short to cover the CDR3 end, so that end is filled in from the germline J gene. This chain connects TRBV9 to TRBJ2-7, with 11 bases lining up with TRBD2. The V segment lost 3 bases and the J segment 2 bases; nucleotides outside the gene matches: 1. This CDR3 is built from 14 residues. Germline CDR1 SGDLS, CDR2 YYNGEE. This chain's CDR3 is CASSAGLAAYEQYF. The part of the CDR3 DNA that was read is TGTGCCAGCAGCGCGGGACTAGCGGCCTACGAG.

In the case of this clone: The CDR3 extends 3 residues past the end of the read, so its final part is completed from the germline J gene. The V gene is TRBV2, the J gene TRBJ2-3, with 10 positions matching TRBD1. The germline V gene encodes CDR1 SNHLY and CDR2 FYNNEI. The CDR3 extends over 16 amino acids. The part of the CDR3 DNA that was read is TGTGCCAGCACCCGCACCATAGACAGGGGGCAAGAGACG. Protein sequence: CASTRTIDRGQET. The whole CDR3 is CASTRTIDRGQETQYF.

A note on this clone: The read ends 3 residues before the CDR3 terminus; that terminus is restored from the germline J gene. V is TRBV30 and J is TRBJ1-5; TRBD1 might be the D (5 bases). Germline V gene data show CDR1 as GTSNPN and CDR2 as SVGIG (reference sequence). This CDR3 is 13 amino acids long. The sequenced part of the CDR3 DNA is TGTGCCTTCACCCCAGGGTTTGTGGGACCC. This gives the protein CAFTPGFVGP. The whole CDR3 reads CAFTPGFVGPQHF. Full variable domain (rest looked up from reference TRBV30 and TRBJ1-5): SQTIHQWPATLVQPVGSPLSLECTVEGTSNPNLYWYRQAAGRGLQLLFYSVGIGQISSEVPQNLSASRPQDRQFILSSKKLLLSDSGFYLCAFTPGFVGPQHFGDGTRLSIL.

The CDR3 sequence: CASSSGSSEAFF. The DNA read from the CDR3 is TGTGCCAGCAGCTCGGGGAGCTCTGAA. V usage is TRBV11-3 and J usage is TRBJ1-1; D not certain. The read finishes 3 residues shy of the CDR3 end, and the germline J gene is used to complete it. CDR1 and CDR2 from the germline V gene are SGHNT and YENEEA. V was shortened by 4 bases and J by 6 bases, with 9 bases between the two germline ends. The CDR3 has 12 residues.

In regard to this clone: The sequence runs out 3 residues before the end of the CDR3; the remainder is reconstructed from the germline J gene. This sequence joins TRBV2 and TRBJ2-7, with 7 bases fitting TRBD2. The CDR3 sequence is 16 residues long. Germline lookup yields CDR1 SNHLY and CDR2 FYNNEI. After removal of 6 bases from V and 4 bases from J, the junction contained 15 bases not matched to a gene. The sequenced part of the CDR3 DNA is TGTGCCAGCAGGGATACAACGGGACTACAAACATACGAG. It codes for CASRDTTGLQTYE. The CDR3, in full, reads CASRDTTGLQTYEQYF.

To note about this clone: The CDR3 end falls 3 residues outside the read, so it is completed with the germline J gene. J is TRBJ1-2 and V is TRBV2; possibly TRBD1 for D (5 bases). V shed 6 bases and J shed 4 bases, with 12 bases lying between them. The germline gives CDR1 SNHLY, CDR2 FYNNEI. The CDR3 contains 13 residues. Partial CDR3 DNA: TGTGCCAGCAGAGACCCGGGACTCTATGGC. As protein: CASRDPGLYG. The whole CDR3 region reads CASRDPGLYGYTF. Drawing the rest from reference TRBV2 and TRBJ1-2, the complete variable domain is EPEVTQTPSHQVTQMGQEVILRCVPISNHLYFYWYRQILGQKVEFLVSFYNNEISEKSEIFDDQFSVERPDGSNFTLKIRSTKLEDSAMYFCASRDPGLYGYTFGSGTRLTVV.

The CDR3 is CASSSRLAPYGYTF. The CDR3 DNA, read in part, is TGTGCCAGCAGCTCCAGATTGGCACCTTATGGC. V gene TRBV11-2 combines with J gene TRBJ1-2; D gene uncertain. The CDR3 end lies 3 residues beyond the end of the read and is filled in from the germline J gene. The CDR3 runs to 14 residues. Between the trimmed V and J ends, which lost 4 bases and 5 bases, there was a span of 14 bases. Germline CDR1 and CDR2: SGHAT and FQNNGV.

The CDR3 DNA, read in part, is TGTGCCAGCAGTTCCGGGACTATCCTAGCCAAAAACATT. It translates to CASSSGTILAKNI. The CDR3, in full, reads CASSSGTILAKNIQYF. This chain joins TRBV6-2 or TRBV6-3 and TRBJ2-4, with 7 nucleotides matching TRBD2. The read gets to within 3 residues of the CDR3 end, and the germline J gene fills in the rest. Germline loops: CDR1 MNHEY, CDR2 SVGEGT. CDR3 size: 16 residues. Trimming at V came to 4 bases and at J to 0 bases, leaving 6 bases not matched to a gene.

Note on this clone: The read is 3 residues too short to cover the CDR3 end, so that end is filled in from the germline J gene. The chain is built from TRBV18 and TRBJ1-2; no clear D gene. The CDR3 is 21 residues long. Germline-derived CDR1 and CDR2 are KGHSH and LQKENI. CDR3 bases read: TGTGCCAGCTCCCTCCTCCCTCCGAGTAGCGGGAGGGCCGGTCCCTCCTACGAC. Its translation: CASSLLPPSSGRAGPSYD. The whole CDR3 protein reads CASSLLPPSSGRAGPSYDYTF.

In the case of this clone: The sequenced fragment ends 3 residues before the CDR3 boundary, so the rest is inferred from the germline J gene. This chain connects TRBV12-5 to TRBJ2-1, with 8 bases identical to TRBD2. The CDR3 runs to 16 residues. The V gene end was trimmed by 4 bases and the J gene end by 9 bases; junction bases not matched to a gene: 14. Germline V gives CDR1 LGHNT, CDR2 FRNRAP. The CDR3 DNA, read in part, is TGTGCTAGTGGTTCCCAAGCGGGAGACCTTCCGGCTGAG. Protein product: CASGSQAGDLPAE. The whole CDR3 sequence is CASGSQAGDLPAEQFF. The full variable domain, completed using reference TRBV12-5 and TRBJ2-1, is DARVTQTPRHKVTEMGQEVTMRCQPILGHNTVFWYRQTMMQGLELLAYFRNRAPLDDSGMPKDRFSAEMPDATLATLKIQPSEPRDSAVYFCASGSQAGDLPAEQFFGPGTRLTVL.

On this clone: The CDR3 goes on 3 residues after the read ends, and that part is filled in from the germline J gene. The chain links TRBV30 to TRBJ1-6; D remains ambiguous. Germline V gene sequence: CDR1 GTSNPN, CDR2 SVGIG (reference sequence). This CDR3 spans 13 amino acids. Trimming left V 3 bases short and J 11 bases short, with 14 bases between. The sequenced CDR3 bases are TGTGCCTGGAGGAGACTCAGCGAGGCACCC. It yields the protein CAWRRLSEAP. The whole CDR3 is CAWRRLSEAPLHF.